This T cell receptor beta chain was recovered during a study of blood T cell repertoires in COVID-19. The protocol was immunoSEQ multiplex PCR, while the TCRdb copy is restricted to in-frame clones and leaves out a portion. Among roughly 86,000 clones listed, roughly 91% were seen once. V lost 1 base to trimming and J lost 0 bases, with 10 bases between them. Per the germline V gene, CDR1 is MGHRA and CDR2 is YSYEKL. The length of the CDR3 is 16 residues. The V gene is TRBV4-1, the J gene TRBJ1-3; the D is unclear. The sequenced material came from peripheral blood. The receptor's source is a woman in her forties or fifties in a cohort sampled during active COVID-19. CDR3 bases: TGCGCCAGCAGCCAAGTTTTGGGCAGCTCTGGAAACACCATATATTTT. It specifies CASSQVLGSSGNTIYF.